These 31 T cell receptor beta chains were sequenced from one sample in a study of blood T cells in healthy people across ages. Together with a sample-barcoded 5' primer, a J-beta primer mix was included in a second PCR lasting about 7 to 12 cycles. TCRdb ran MiXCR on the 5' RACE reads and lists one entry per CDR3 protein. The table includes approximately 800,000 distinct CDR3 sequences, more than 50% detected once. Material for sequencing was blood. These receptors were collected from a man aged 35-49 years in good health.

A few counts support this clonotype. The chain recombines TRBV3-1 with TRBJ1-2; 8 bases map to TRBD1. The germline V gene has CDR1 LGHDT and CDR2 YNNKEL (reference sequence). CDR3 size: 15 residues. V lost 4 bases to trimming and J lost 3 bases; unmatched junction nucleotides: 7. The CDR3 region is CASSPPGQEYYGYTF. CDR3 DNA: TGTGCCAGCAGCCCACCGGGACAGGAGTACTATGGCTACACCTTC.

The chain carries TRBV5-1 and TRBJ2-2; 8 positions agree with TRBD1. The V segment lost 4 bases and the J segment 3 bases; nucleotides outside the gene matches: 5. This CDR3 region has 15 residues. Looked up from germline, CDR1 is SGHRS and CDR2 is YFSETQ. CDR3 in amino acids: CASSPRQGHTGELFF. CDR3 nucleotide sequence: TGCGCCAGCAGCCCCCGACAGGGGCACACCGGGGAGCTGTTTTTT.

This clonotype has ten or more counts. The V call is TRBV24-1, the J call TRBJ2-7; 10 bases match TRBD2. The CDR3 runs to 16 residues. V lost 0 bases to trimming and J lost 7 bases; unmatched junction nucleotides: 8. The germline V gene has CDR1 KGHDR and CDR2 SFDVKD. The CDR3 loop reads CATSDLQAGGLYEQYF. CDR3 sequence (DNA): TGTGCCACCAGTGATTTGCAAGCGGGGGGGCTTTATGAGCAGTACTTC.

The rearrangement joins TRBV10-3 to TRBJ2-7; 10 nucleotides align to TRBD1. Germline V gene lookup returns CDR1 ENHRY and CDR2 SYGVKD. Germline trimming cut 4 bases from V and 3 bases from J; bases unmatched to any gene: 3. This CDR3 region has 14 residues. In DNA form, the CDR3 reads TGTGCCATCAGTGTAAGGACAGGGGGCTACGAGCAGTACTTC. Translation gives CAISVRTGGYEQYF.

The chain recombines TRBV20-1 with TRBJ2-1; tentative D call: TRBD2 (7 bases). V lost 0 bases to trimming and J lost 7 bases, with 16 bases between them. The CDR3 spans 15 residues. The germline CDR1 and CDR2 sequences are DFQATT and SNEGSKA (reference sequence). DNA for the CDR3: TGCAGTGCTAGAGAAAGTGGGGGGGGCCGGAATGAGCAGTTCTTC. Protein: CSARESGGGRNEQFF.

The V and J genes are TRBV5-1 and TRBJ2-3, with a tentative D call TRBD1 (6 bases). This CDR3 has 15 amino acids. The ends were cut back, 0 bases at V and 2 bases at J, with 10 bases in the middle. CDR1 and CDR2 from the germline V gene are SGHRS and YFSETQ. CDR3: CASSLVGHPTDTQYF. The CDR3 bases are TGCGCCAGCAGCTTGGTGGGACACCCCACAGATACGCAGTATTTT.

There are many counts of this clonotype. The chain recombines TRBV7-3 with TRBJ2-3, with 9 nucleotides matching TRBD2. This CDR3 contains 14 residues. The V segment lost 6 bases and the J segment 2 bases; nucleotides outside the gene matches: 3. The germline V gene has CDR1 SGHTA and CDR2 FQGTGA. The CDR3 is CASRLAGDTDTQYF. The DNA for the CDR3 is TGTGCCAGCAGGTTAGCGGGAGACACAGATACGCAGTATTTT.

V and J are TRBV14 and TRBJ1-5; D is unresolved. The germline V and J ends were trimmed by 3 bases and 4 bases, with 16 bases remaining between them. Germline assignment: CDR1 SGHDN and CDR2 FVKESK. This CDR3 spans 16 amino acids. CDR3 sequence: CASSHELSGRNQPQHF. CDR3 in DNA: TGTGCCAGCAGCCACGAGCTCAGTGGCCGAAATCAGCCCCAGCATTTT.

This clonotype has a handful of counts. The chain recombines TRBV29-1 with TRBJ2-5, with D perhaps given as TRBD1 or TRBD2 (5 bases each). The CDR3 consists of 13 residues. Germline V gene data show CDR1 as SQVTM and CDR2 as ANQGSEA. Trimming removed 7 bases at V and 3 bases at J, with 15 bases between. The CDR3 here is CSGGSGAKETQYF. DNA for the CDR3: TGCAGCGGGGGGAGCGGTGCCAAAGAGACCCAGTACTTC.

The chain carries TRBV28 and TRBJ2-1, with 9 bases fitting TRBD2. The CDR3 contains 15 residues. The junction had 3 bases not matched to a gene; V was cut back by 6 bases and J by 0 bases. Germline loops: CDR1 MDHEN, CDR2 SYDVKM. CDR3 DNA: TGTGCCAGCAGGACAGCGGGGGGCTCCTACAATGAGCAGTTCTTC. It codes for CASRTAGGSYNEQFF.

The CDR3 DNA reads TGTGCCAGCAGCCCCGGGGGACTCCGACGCACAGATACGCAGTATTTT. Amino acid sequence: CASSPGGLRRTDTQYF. V is TRBV11-2 and J is TRBJ2-3, with a weak D call TRBD2 (6 bases). The CDR3 extends over 16 amino acids. V lost 5 bases, J lost 1 base, and 16 bases lay in between. Germline V lookup: CDR1 SGHAT, CDR2 FQNNGV.

Many counts were recorded for this clonotype. The J gene is TRBJ2-5, the V gene TRBV20-1; D is unresolved. Trimming shortened V by 1 base and J by 1 base, and 1 base separated the two germline ends. The CDR3 sequence is 11 residues long. In germline, CDR1 is DFQATT, CDR2 SNEGSKA (reference sequence). CDR3 amino acids: CSARGQETQYF. CDR3 bases: TGCAGTGCTAGAGGCCAAGAGACCCAGTACTTC.

This clonotype has ten or more counts. This chain links TRBV7-2 with TRBJ2-7, with 8 bases that match TRBD2. V shed 3 bases and J 5 bases; nucleotides not matched to a gene: 3. CDR1 and CDR2 from the germline V gene are SGHTA and FQGNSA. The CDR3 has 13 amino acids. For the CDR3, the DNA is TGTGCCAGCAGCTTGAGCGGGAGCCACGAGCAGTACTTC. Translation: CASSLSGSHEQYF.

This clonotype occurred a few times. The chain combines TRBV11-2 with TRBJ2-3; D is uncertain. CDR3 length: 16 amino acids. Trimming cost V 1 base and J 1 base, with 12 bases left between them. Germline lookup yields CDR1 SGHAT and CDR2 FQNNGV. CDR3 sequence (DNA): TGTGCCAGCAGCTTAGCCTTTAGGGTTGGCACAGATACGCAGTATTTT. Its protein product is CASSLAFRVGTDTQYF. Looking up the rest from reference TRBV11-2 and TRBJ2-3 gives the full variable domain: EAGVAQSPRYKIIEKRQSVAFWCNPISGHATLYWYQQILGQGPKLLIQFQNNGVVDDSQLPKDRFSAERLKGVDSTLKIQPAKLEDSAVYLCASSLAFRVGTDTQYFGPGTRLTVL.

The chain uses TRBV20-1 and TRBJ2-7; 7 nucleotides line up with TRBD1. The J call may be in error: the DNA end matches TRBJ2-5 better. Germline loops: CDR1 DFQATT, CDR2 SNEGSKA (reference sequence). The CDR3 length is 14 residues. The CDR3 spells CSAEKRDSQETQYF. CDR3 bases: TGCAGTGCTGAAAAACGGGACAGCCAAGAGACCCAGTACTTC.

The chain employs TRBV10-3 and TRBJ2-1; D gene uncertain. This CDR3 has 12 residues. The germline V and J ends were trimmed by 6 bases and 7 bases, with 10 bases remaining between them. Germline lookup yields CDR1 ENHRY and CDR2 SYGVKD. CDR3 DNA: TGTGCCATCAGGGGATTGGTGAATGAGCAGTTCTTC. Translated, it gives CAIRGLVNEQFF.

The chain uses TRBV4-3 and TRBJ2-5; 8 bases line up with TRBD1. Matching the DNA end better, TRBJ2-7 makes the J call doubtful. The germline CDR1 and CDR2 sequences are LGHNA and YSLEER. The CDR3 contains 16 residues. CDR3 sequence reads: CASSPNPGGFPYEQYF. The CDR3 DNA is TGCGCCAGCAGTCCAAACCCAGGGGGCTTTCCCTACGAGCAGTACTTC.

The chain links TRBV4-1 to TRBJ2-5, with 7 bases identical to TRBD2. The V segment lost 2 bases and the J segment 0 bases; nucleotides outside the gene matches: 0. CDR1 MGHRA and CDR2 YSYEKL come from the germline V gene. The CDR3 length is 14 residues. The DNA for the CDR3 is TGCGCCAGCAGCCAAACTAGCGACCAAGAGACCCAGTACTTC. Protein sequence: CASSQTSDQETQYF.

This chain links TRBV12-5 with TRBJ2-5; the D is unclear. Germline CDR1 LGHNT, CDR2 FRNRAP. The CDR3 is 14 residues long. V lost 2 bases and J lost 5, with 12 bases in between. DNA for the CDR3: TGTGCTAGTGGTTTGTTCGGCGCTGGGGAGACCCAGTACTTC. Translation gives CASGLFGAGETQYF.

V usage is TRBV10-3 and J usage is TRBJ2-7; D may be TRBD1 (5 bases). The germline V gene encodes CDR1 ENHRY and CDR2 SYGVKD. Trimming cost V 7 bases and J 3 bases, with 22 bases left between them. CDR3 length: 16 residues. The CDR3 sequence is CAINVQDIEYGYEQYF. Here the CDR3 DNA reads TGTGCCATCAATGTTCAGGACATCGAATACGGCTACGAGCAGTACTTC.

The rearrangement joins TRBV2 to TRBJ1-5, with TRBD1 identical over 8 bases. V lost 7 bases and J lost 3; bases outside the gene matches: 5. The CDR3 is 14 amino acids. Germline loops: CDR1 SNHLY, CDR2 FYNNEI. CDR3 residues: CASTGGRPNQPQHF. CDR3 nucleotides: TGTGCCAGCACAGGGGGCAGGCCCAATCAGCCCCAGCATTTT.

This clonotype was seen more than once but under ten times. The chain has TRBV15 and TRBJ2-5, with 8 bases fitting TRBD1. V gave up 3 bases and J gave up 3 bases; unmatched junction bases: 12. The length of the CDR3 is 17 residues. Germline assignment: CDR1 LNHNV and CDR2 YYDKDF (reference sequence). This CDR3 is CATSSPGGAEAEETQYF. The CDR3 DNA is TGTGCCACCAGCAGCCCAGGGGGCGCTGAGGCCGAAGAGACCCAGTACTTC.

The genes are TRBV2 and TRBJ1-1; D is unresolved. CDR1 is SNHLY and CDR2 is FYNNEI in the germline V gene. This CDR3 region has 16 residues. Trimming pared 2 bases from V and 1 base from J, leaving 14 bases between. As DNA, the CDR3 is TGTGCCAGCAGTGAAAGGAGAAAGGCGAGGAACACTGAAGCTTTCTTT. Amino acid sequence: CASSERRKARNTEAFF.

This clonotype appeared a single time. The chain links TRBV6-5 to TRBJ2-5, with 9 bases identical to TRBD1. V was pared by 6 bases and J by 11 bases, with 16 bases of the junction left unmatched. The germline gives CDR1 MNHEY, CDR2 SVGAGI. This CDR3 contains 15 residues. CDR3 DNA sequence: TGTGCCAGCAGAGACACCGGGACAGGGTTTTATGAGCAGTACTTC. Protein sequence: CASRDTGTGFYEQYF.

This chain links TRBV6-1 with TRBJ2-1, with a weak D call TRBD2 (6 bases). CDR1 MNHNS and CDR2 SASEGT come from the germline V gene. The length of the CDR3 is 14 residues. The V and J ends lost 4 bases and 7 bases respectively, with 14 bases between them. The CDR3 spells CASSVGGEINEQFF. CDR3 in DNA: TGTGCCAGCAGTGTAGGCGGGGAGATAAATGAGCAGTTCTTC.

The V gene is TRBV29-1, the J gene TRBJ2-7; D is perhaps TRBD2 (5 bases). The CDR3 consists of 12 residues. Germline-derived CDR1 and CDR2 are SQVTM and ANQGSEA. The V gene lost 1 base and the J gene lost 12 bases, with 16 bases spanning the gap. CDR3 sequence: CSVEVSSSRGYF. The CDR3 nucleotides read TGCAGCGTTGAAGTCTCCTCTAGTCGGGGGTACTTC.

DNA of the CDR3: TGTGCCAGCAGTGCCCCGAATAATTCACCCCTCCACTTT. Protein: CASSAPNNSPLHF. V gene TRBV25-1 combines with J gene TRBJ1-6; D not certain. Germline CDR1 reads MGHDK; CDR2 reads SYGVNS. V gave up 4 bases and J gave up 5 bases, with 6 bases separating them. The CDR3 spans 13 residues.

In this sample, this clonotype turned up a few times. The chain has TRBV5-1 and TRBJ2-2; the D is unclear. Germline V lookup: CDR1 SGHRS, CDR2 YFSETQ. The CDR3 is made up of 15 amino acids. Trimming took 0 bases from V and 5 from J, leaving 11 bases between them. CDR3 in DNA: TGCGCCAGCAGCTTGGGTATATCCGAGACCGGGGAGCTGTTTTTT. It translates to CASSLGISETGELFF.

This clonotype was counted only a few times. The chain has TRBV6-2 or TRBV6-3 and TRBJ2-7, with 12 bases lining up with TRBD2. Germline trimming cut 6 bases from V and 3 bases from J; bases unmatched to any gene: 3. This CDR3 is built from 14 residues. Germline CDR1 and CDR2: MNHEY and SVGEGT. CDR3 sequence reads: CASRELAGGYEQYF. The CDR3 coding sequence is TGTGCCAGCAGAGAACTAGCGGGAGGCTACGAGCAGTACTTC.

V usage is TRBV7-2 and J usage is TRBJ1-4; TRBD1 matches 7 bases. Germline loops: CDR1 SGHTA, CDR2 FQGNSA. V was pared by 6 bases and J by 4 bases, with 5 bases of the junction left unmatched. The CDR3 runs 14 residues. Written as DNA, the CDR3 is TGTGCCAGCAGATCCGGGACAGTTAATGAAAAACTGTTTTTT. Its protein product is CASRSGTVNEKLFF.

Concerning this clonotype: Mismatch with germline at one junction end may stem from a read error. The chain joins TRBV12-3 or TRBV12-4 to TRBJ2-7, with TRBD2 as a possible D gene (7 bases). The CDR3 is made up of 14 amino acids. The chain's CDR3 is CARSWGGQRYEQYF. CDR3 sequence (DNA): TGTGCCCGCAGTTGGGGGGGACAAAGATACGAGCAGTACTTC.